Described below is a single T cell receptor (beta chain) sequence and its context. Germline V gives CDR1 SGHDN, CDR2 FVKESK. With 2 bases removed from V and 4 bases from J, the gap between germline ends came to 13 bases. The CDR3 sequence is 15 residues long. The PCR ran on 60 Vbeta and 13 Jbeta primers. Produced via immunoSEQ multiplex PCR; TCRdb's table is partial and in-frame only. Of tens of thousands of clones listed, approximately 81% are singletons. These data belong to a study of cytomegalovirus exposure and HLA in healthy donors. This clonotype was sampled from a middle-aged woman in good health and CMV-seropositive. The sequenced sample consisted of PBMCs. The V and J genes are TRBV14 and TRBJ2-3; maybe TRBD1 (5 bases). The CDR3 bases are TGTGCCAGCAGCCAAAACAGGCTGGGCGCAGATACGCAGTATTTT. Its protein product is CASSQNRLGADTQYF.